Below are 3 T cell receptor beta chains sequenced from a single sample in a study of blood T cell repertoires in COVID-19. Sequenced by immunoSEQ multiplex PCR; TCRdb stores in-frame clones only, minus some. The sample consists of about 230,000 clones, around four fifths of them appearing once. The specimen sequenced was peripheral blood. Receptors originate from a woman aged 70-85 years with active or convalescent COVID-19.

The chain uses TRBV20-1 and TRBJ2-5; no clear D. There are 11 residues in the CDR3. CDR1 is DFQATT, CDR2 SNEGSKA, per germline (reference sequence). V lost 7 bases and J 4 bases, leaving 10 bases between the germline ends. CDR3 sequence: CSVTGPETQYF. CDR3 nucleotide sequence: TGCAGTGTCACTGGTCCAGAGACCCAGTACTTC.

Concerning this clone: At one boundary the junction diverges from the germline segment, which might be a read error. The V call is TRBV7-7, the J call TRBJ2-1; D possibly corresponds to TRBD1 (6 bases). This CDR3 is 16 amino acids long. Germline V gene lookup returns CDR1 SSHAT and CDR2 FNYEAQ (reference sequence). This chain's CDR3 is CASSPLGGASYNEQFF. For the CDR3, the DNA is TGTGCTAGCAGTCCACTAGGGGGTGCCTCCTACAATGAGCAGTTCTTC. The full variable domain, with the rest looked up from reference TRBV7-7 and TRBJ2-1, is GAGVSQSPRYKVTKRGQDVTLRCDPISSHATLYWYQQALGQGPEFLTYFNYEAQPDKSGLPSDRFSAERPEGSISTLTIQRTEQRDSAMYRCASSPLGGASYNEQFFGPGTRLTVL.

The chain employs TRBV29-1 and TRBJ1-3, with no clear D. The germline gives CDR1 SQVTM, CDR2 ANQGSEA. With 5 bases removed from V and 0 bases from J, the gap between germline ends came to 14 bases. This CDR3 has 15 residues. CDR3 nucleotides: TGCAGCGTTTATGGAGGAGGGCCCTCTGGAAACACCATATATTTT. Translation: CSVYGGGPSGNTIYF. Complete variable domain (other parts from reference TRBV29-1 and TRBJ1-3): SAVISQKPSRDICQRGTSLTIQCQVDSQVTMMFWYRQQPGQSLTLIATANQGSEATYESGFVIDKFPISRPNLTFSTLTVSNMSPEDSSIYLCSVYGGGPSGNTIYFGEGSWLTVV.